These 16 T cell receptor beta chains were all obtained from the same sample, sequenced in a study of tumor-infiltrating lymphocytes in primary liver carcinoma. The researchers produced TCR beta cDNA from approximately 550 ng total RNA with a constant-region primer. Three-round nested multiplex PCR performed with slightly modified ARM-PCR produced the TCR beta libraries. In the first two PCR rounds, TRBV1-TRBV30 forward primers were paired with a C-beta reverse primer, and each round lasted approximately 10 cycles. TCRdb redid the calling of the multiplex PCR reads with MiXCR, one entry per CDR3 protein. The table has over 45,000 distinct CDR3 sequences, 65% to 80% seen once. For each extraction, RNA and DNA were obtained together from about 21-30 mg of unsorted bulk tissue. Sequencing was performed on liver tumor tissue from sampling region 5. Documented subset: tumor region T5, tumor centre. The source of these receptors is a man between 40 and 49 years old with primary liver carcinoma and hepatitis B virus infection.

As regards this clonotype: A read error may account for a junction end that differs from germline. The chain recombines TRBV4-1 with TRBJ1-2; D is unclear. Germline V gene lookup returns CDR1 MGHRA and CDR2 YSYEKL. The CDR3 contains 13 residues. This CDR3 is CASCESANYVYTF. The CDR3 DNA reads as TGCGCCAGCTGCGAGTCAGCTAACTATGTCTACACCTTC.

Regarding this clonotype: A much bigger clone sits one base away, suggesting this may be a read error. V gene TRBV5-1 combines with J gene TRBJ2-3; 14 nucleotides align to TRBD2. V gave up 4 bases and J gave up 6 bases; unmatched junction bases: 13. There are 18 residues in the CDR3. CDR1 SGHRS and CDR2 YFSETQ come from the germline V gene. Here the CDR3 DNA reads TGCGCCAGCAGCATCCCGGGACTAGCGGGAGTTTTTGGTGATACGCAGTATTTT. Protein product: CASSIPGLAGVFGDTQYF.

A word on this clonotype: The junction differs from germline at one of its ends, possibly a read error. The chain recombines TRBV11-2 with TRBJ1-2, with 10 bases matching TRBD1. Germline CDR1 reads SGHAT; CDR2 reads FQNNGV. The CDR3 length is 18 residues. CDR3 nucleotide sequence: TGTGCCAGCAGCTCCCTGGCCGGGACAGGGGACCCTTTCTATTGCTACACCTTC. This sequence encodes CASSSLAGTGDPFYCYTF.

This chain's CDR3 is CASGAPLAVETDTQYF. The CDR3 bases are TGTGCCAGCGGCGCCCCACTAGCGGTTGAGACGGATACGCAGTATTTT. This chain joins TRBV5-6 and TRBJ2-3, with 8 bases lining up with TRBD2. V was clipped by 7 bases and J by 6 bases; unmatched bases: 16. The V gene's germline CDR1 is SGHDT and CDR2 YYEEEE. This CDR3 comprises 16 residues. Based on the CDR3 plus reference TRBV5-6 and TRBJ2-3, the full variable domain is DAGVTQSPTHLIKTRGQQVTLRCSPKSGHDTVSWYQQALGQGPQFIFQYYEEEERQRGNFPDRFSGHQFPNYSSELNVNALLLGDSALYLCASGAPLAVETDTQYFGPGTRLTVL.

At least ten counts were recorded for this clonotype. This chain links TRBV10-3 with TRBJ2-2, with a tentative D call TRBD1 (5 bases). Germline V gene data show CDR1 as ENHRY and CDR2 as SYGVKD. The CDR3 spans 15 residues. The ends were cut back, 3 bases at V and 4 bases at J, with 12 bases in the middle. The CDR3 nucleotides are TGTGCCATCAGTGAAGGGGAAGGCCTCACCGGGGAGCTGTTTTTT. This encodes CAISEGEGLTGELFF.

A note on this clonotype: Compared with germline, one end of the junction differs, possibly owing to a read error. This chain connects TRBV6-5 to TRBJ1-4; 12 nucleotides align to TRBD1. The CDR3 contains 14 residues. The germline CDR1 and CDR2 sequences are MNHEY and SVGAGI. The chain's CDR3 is CARSPGQGAQKPFF. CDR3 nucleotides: TGTGCCAGGAGCCCGGGACAGGGGGCCCAAAAACCGTTTTTT.

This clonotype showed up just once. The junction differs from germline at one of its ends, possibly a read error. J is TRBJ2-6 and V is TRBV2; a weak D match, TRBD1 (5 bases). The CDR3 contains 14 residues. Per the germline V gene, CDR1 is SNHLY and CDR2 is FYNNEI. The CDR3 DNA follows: TGTGCCAGGAGTGACATCTCTGGGGCCAACATCCTGACTTTC. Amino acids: CARSDISGANILTF.

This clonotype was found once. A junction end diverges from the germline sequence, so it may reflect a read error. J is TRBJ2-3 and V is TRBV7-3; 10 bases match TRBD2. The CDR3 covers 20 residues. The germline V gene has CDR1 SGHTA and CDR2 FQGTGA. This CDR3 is CASTLRGGLADYGATDTQYF. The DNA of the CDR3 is TGTGCCAGCACCTTAAGGGGCGGACTAGCGGACTACGGCGCCACAGATACGCAGTATTTT.

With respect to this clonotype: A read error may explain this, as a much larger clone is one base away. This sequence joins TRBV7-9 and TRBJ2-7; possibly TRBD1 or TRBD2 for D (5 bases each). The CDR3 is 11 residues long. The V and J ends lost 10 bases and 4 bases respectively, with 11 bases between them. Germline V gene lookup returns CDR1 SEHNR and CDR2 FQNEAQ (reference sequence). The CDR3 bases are TGTGCCACTGCGAGGGGTTACGAGCAGTACTTC. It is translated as CATARGYEQYF.

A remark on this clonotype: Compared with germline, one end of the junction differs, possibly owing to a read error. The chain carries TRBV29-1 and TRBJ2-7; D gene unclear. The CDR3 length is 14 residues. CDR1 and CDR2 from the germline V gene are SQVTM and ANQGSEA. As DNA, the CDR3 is TGCAGCATTGAAGACACCACGGAAGCCTACGAGCAGTACTTC. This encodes CSIEDTTEAYEQYF.

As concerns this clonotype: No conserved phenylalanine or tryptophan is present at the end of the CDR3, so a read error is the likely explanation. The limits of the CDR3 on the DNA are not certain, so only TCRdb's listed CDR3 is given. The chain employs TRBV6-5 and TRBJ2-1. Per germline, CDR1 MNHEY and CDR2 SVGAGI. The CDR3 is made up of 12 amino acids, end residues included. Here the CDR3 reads CASSNPRDEQFI.

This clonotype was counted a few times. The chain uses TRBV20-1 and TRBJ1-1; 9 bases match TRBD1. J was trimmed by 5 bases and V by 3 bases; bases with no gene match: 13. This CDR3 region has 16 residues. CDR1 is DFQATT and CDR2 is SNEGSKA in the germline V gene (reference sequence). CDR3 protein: CSARSPGQGPATEAFF. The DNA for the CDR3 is TGCAGTGCTAGGTCTCCGGGACAGGGTCCTGCAACTGAAGCTTTCTTT.

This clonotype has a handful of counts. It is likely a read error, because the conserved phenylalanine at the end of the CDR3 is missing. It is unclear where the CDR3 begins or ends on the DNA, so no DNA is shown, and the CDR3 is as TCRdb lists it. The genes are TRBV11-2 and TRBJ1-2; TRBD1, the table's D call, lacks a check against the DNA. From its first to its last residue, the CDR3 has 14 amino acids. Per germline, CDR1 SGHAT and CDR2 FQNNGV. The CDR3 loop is CASRERDTTYGYTS.

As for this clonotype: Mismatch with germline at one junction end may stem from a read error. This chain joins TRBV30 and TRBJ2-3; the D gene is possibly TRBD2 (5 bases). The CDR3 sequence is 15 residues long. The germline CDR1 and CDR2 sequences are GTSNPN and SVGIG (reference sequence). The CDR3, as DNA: TGTGCCTGGAGTTGCAATGGAGGTAGCACAGATATGCAGTATTTT. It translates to CAWSCNGGSTDMQYF.

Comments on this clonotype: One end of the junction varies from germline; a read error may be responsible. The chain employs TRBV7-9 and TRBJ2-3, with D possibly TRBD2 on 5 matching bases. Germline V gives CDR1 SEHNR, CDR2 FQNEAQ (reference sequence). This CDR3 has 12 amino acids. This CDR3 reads CVSSTGSDTQYF. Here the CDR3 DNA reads TGTGTCAGCAGCACGGGATCAGATACGCAGTATTTT.

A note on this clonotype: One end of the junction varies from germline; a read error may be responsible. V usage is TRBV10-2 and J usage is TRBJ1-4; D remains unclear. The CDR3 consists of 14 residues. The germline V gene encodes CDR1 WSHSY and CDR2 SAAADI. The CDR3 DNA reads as TGCGCCAGCATTGAGACGGATTCTAATGAAAGACTGTTTTTT. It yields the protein CASIETDSNERLFF.